This TCR beta chain appears in the sequencing data of a study of blood T cell repertoires in COVID-19. The protocol was immunoSEQ multiplex PCR, while the TCRdb copy is restricted to in-frame clones and leaves out a portion. The sample lists 110,000 or so clones; 75% to 90% were seen once. CDR1 and CDR2 from the germline V gene are LNHDA and SQIVND (reference sequence). This CDR3 is 15 amino acids long. Between the trimmed V and J ends, which lost 1 base and 5 bases, there was a span of 11 bases. The sequence came from a human donor in a cohort sampled during active COVID-19. Sequenced material: peripheral blood. V and J are TRBV19 and TRBJ2-2, with D maybe TRBD2 (6 bases). This CDR3 is CASSIAGVTTGELFF. For the CDR3, the DNA is TGTGCCAGTAGTATAGCGGGAGTGACTACCGGGGAGCTGTTTTTT.